A selection of T cell receptor beta chains follows, all from one sample in a study of blood T cell repertoires in COVID-19. The method was immunoSEQ multiplex PCR; TCRdb's version includes in-frame clones alone and lacks a portion of them. The data hold tens of thousands of clones, with 88% observed a single time. Material: peripheral blood. The receptor source for this set is a human donor in a cohort sampled during active COVID-19. Each CDR3 is given with its conserved first and last residue. Each record gives: clone size, V gene, J gene, D gene, CDR3 DNA, CDR3 protein. D genes are given only for firm matches. Rows give clone size only sometimes, using once, few, many, or a class for an expanded clone.

>-|TRBV6-5|TRBJ2-7|-
TGTGCCAGCAGTTCGGGGGGCCTCTCCTACGAGCAGTACTTC
CASSSGGLSYEQYF
>-|TRBV7-8|TRBJ1-2|-
TGTGCCAGCAGCCTATCCACAGGGTCCCCACGTGGCTACACCTTC
CASSLSTGSPRGYTF
>-|TRBV6-2/TRBV6-3|TRBJ2-1|TRBD2
TGTGCCAGCAGTACCCGGACTAGCGGGGGGCCGAGCTCCTACAATGAGCAGTTCTTC
CASSTRTSGGPSSYNEQFF
>-|TRBV3-1/TRBV3-2|TRBJ1-6|TRBD1
TGTGCCAGCAGCCAACAGGGGGTTGTTTCACCCCTCCACTTT
CASSQQGVVSPLHF
>-|TRBV28|TRBJ1-5|-
TGTGCCAGCAGTTCATCAAGCGGGACGTTAAATCAGCCCCAGCATTTT
CASSSSSGTLNQPQHF
>few|TRBV27|TRBJ2-1|-
TGTGCCAGCCGCGGAGTACTAGAGGGCAATGAGCAGTTCTTC
CASRGVLEGNEQFF
>-|TRBV5-4|TRBJ2-1|-
TGTGCCAGCAGCCCGAGCGAAAACAATGAGCAGTTCTTC
CASSPSENNEQFF
>-|TRBV5-1|TRBJ2-1|TRBD2
TGCGCCAGCAGCTTGATAGCGGGATATGAGCAGTTCTTC
CASSLIAGYEQFF
>once|TRBV2|TRBJ1-4|TRBD1
TGTGCCACTTCAGGGGGAATGGAAAAACTGTTTTTT
CATSGGMEKLFF
>-|TRBV19|TRBJ1-1|-
TGTGCCAGTAGATCGGTAGAAGCTTTCTTT
CASRSVEAFF
>once|TRBV7-2|TRBJ1-1|TRBD1
TGTGCCAGCAGCTTTGGGACAGGGGCCTACACTGAAGCTTTCTTT
CASSFGTGAYTEAFF
>-|TRBV28|TRBJ2-1|-
TGTGCCAGCAGTTCAACACCCCTTGGTGAGCAGTTCTTC
CASSSTPLGEQFF
>-|TRBV4-1|TRBJ2-2|-
TGCGCCAGCAGCCAACTAGGTCCCGGGGAGCTGTTTTTT
CASSQLGPGELFF